This entry features one T cell receptor (beta chain) sequence. Its antigen is as yet unknown. This sample is part of a study of cytomegalovirus exposure and HLA in healthy donors. Study results and caveats: The authors reported that TCR beta sequences could predict HLA-A and HLA-B alleles. These predictions were accurate for most subjects in the first cohort.

CDR1 is MNHEY, CDR2 SVGAGI, per germline. With 2 bases removed from V and 2 bases from J, the gap between germline ends came to 10 bases. The CDR3 has 15 residues. Primers: 60 Vbeta forward and 13 Jbeta reverse. Produced via immunoSEQ multiplex PCR; TCRdb's table is partial and in-frame only. There are more than 100,000 clones in the sample; approximately 77% occur only once, and over 0.9% lies in the top ten. The chain combines TRBV6-5 with TRBJ1-5; perhaps TRBD1 as D (6 bases). Material for sequencing was PBMCs. The TCR originated in an older woman in good health and CMV-seronegative. The DNA for the CDR3 is TGTGCCAGCAGTTACGACAGGTCGGGCAATCAGCCCCAGCATTTT. Translated, it gives CASSYDRSGNQPQHF.